This is a list of T cell receptor beta chains from one sample in a study of Ad26.COV2.S vaccination and SARS-CoV-2 variants. Assay: immunoSEQ multiplex PCR; the TCRdb copy retains only in-frame clones and omits some. The sample consists of around 320,000 clones, around 86% of them appearing once. This material consisted of peripheral blood, taken in a trial of Ad26.COV2.S vaccine versus placebo. The receptor source for this set is a person aged 18-60 years who received the Ad26.COV2.S COVID-19 vaccine or a placebo. The CDR3 runs from the conserved cysteine through the conserved F or W. D genes are given only for firm matches.

V gene: TRBV6-5; D gene: NA; J gene: TRBJ1-2; CDR3 protein: CASRAMGGYTF
V gene: TRBV19; D gene: NA; J gene: TRBJ1-3; CDR3 protein: CASIRAARAGNTIYF
V gene: TRBV3-1/TRBV3-2; D gene: TRBD1; J gene: TRBJ1-1; CDR3 protein: CASSPSRGRTEAFF
V gene: TRBV9; D gene: NA; J gene: TRBJ2-1; CDR3 protein: CASSWTAYVTSYNEQFF
V gene: TRBV13; D gene: TRBD1; J gene: TRBJ1-1; CDR3 protein: CASSELGTGFRTEAFF
V gene: TRBV25-1; D gene: NA; J gene: TRBJ2-7; CDR3 protein: CASSVEFPPYEQYF
V gene: TRBV27; D gene: NA; J gene: TRBJ2-7; CDR3 protein: CASSNGRSSYEQYF
V gene: TRBV7-8; D gene: NA; J gene: TRBJ1-5; CDR3 protein: CASSSSGLGNQPQHF
V gene: TRBV5-6; D gene: NA; J gene: TRBJ2-5; CDR3 protein: CASSLKVQETQYF
V gene: TRBV7-9; D gene: NA; J gene: TRBJ1-2; CDR3 protein: CASSSLRGTEGYTF
V gene: TRBV13; D gene: TRBD2; J gene: TRBJ2-1; CDR3 protein: CASSDLAGSYNEQFF
V gene: TRBV10-3; D gene: NA; J gene: TRBJ1-2; CDR3 protein: CAISESRNYGYTF
V gene: TRBV6-1; D gene: TRBD1; J gene: TRBJ1-1; CDR3 protein: CASSEDRARAFF
V gene: TRBV15; D gene: NA; J gene: TRBJ1-5; CDR3 protein: CATSRGGSQPQHF
V gene: TRBV9; D gene: TRBD2; J gene: TRBJ2-1; CDR3 protein: CASSFLAGGRINEQFF
V gene: TRBV6-2/TRBV6-3; D gene: NA; J gene: TRBJ2-7; CDR3 protein: CASSYIMSIGYEQYF
V gene: TRBV4-1; D gene: TRBD1; J gene: TRBJ1-2; CDR3 protein: CASSQGSGTGGYGYTF
V gene: TRBV5-1; D gene: TRBD1; J gene: TRBJ1-1; CDR3 protein: CASSLGDSLGLGTEAFF
V gene: TRBV28; D gene: NA; J gene: TRBJ1-4; CDR3 protein: CASGQGNEKLFF
V gene: TRBV19; D gene: NA; J gene: TRBJ1-1; CDR3 protein: CASSIAANTEAFF
V gene: TRBV4-2; D gene: TRBD1; J gene: TRBJ2-6; CDR3 protein: CASSQDRDRGEWRANVLTF
V gene: TRBV12-5; D gene: NA; J gene: TRBJ2-7; CDR3 protein: CASGQGGTSSYEQYF
V gene: TRBV6-5; D gene: TRBD1; J gene: TRBJ1-1; CDR3 protein: CASSYQGVLNTEAFF